This paragraph reports one T cell receptor beta chain. This clone was counted only a few times. The antigen it recognizes is unknown. Base qualities are not provided; no much larger clone lies one nucleotide away. This record comes from a study of blood T cell repertoires in COVID-19 (dated by TCRdb to the early 2020s). Turning to the overall study: Samples from collaborators originated in the United States, Italy and Spain and spanned both the acute and convalescent phases of COVID-19. The prospective study material was composed of cDNA or gDNA derived from T cells, B-cell-depleted T cells, or PBMCs. Deeply sampled blood TCRbeta repertoires from subjects exposed to, actively infected with, or recovered from COVID-19 were included in the dataset. The repertoires were released in a freely available public database intended as a resource for research on the immune response to SARS-CoV-2. The samples were drawn from two sources: the first 160 participants of the ongoing ImmuneRACE study, and over 1,000 subjects contributed by 6 global collaborators. Nearly every sample came with metadata listing a de-identified subject ID, COVID-19 status, age in years and sex. HLA class I and class II types, where available, came from metadata supplied by the sample provider rather than from assay-based typing.

V loses 1 base, J loses 4 bases, and the germline ends lie 11 bases apart. From a lookup of the germline V gene, CDR1 and CDR2 are SGHRS and YFSETQ. The CDR3 has 14 amino acids, counting the end cysteine and phenylalanine. The kept DNA is CDR3 alone, 42 bases in frame from the first base. Each collaborating institution followed its own protocols to collect whole blood in K2EDTA tubes. For TCRbeta analysis, collaborators shipped samples as frozen whole blood, isolated PBMCs, or DNA extracted from either of those sample types. Paper-wide results and their limitations: The amount of clinical and demographic metadata varied by source and participant and was provided uncurated.

The immunoSEQ Assay, a bias-controlled multiplex PCR, was used to amplify TCRbeta CDR3 regions from genomic DNA. From the authors' description of their analysis: Nucleated cell counts per sample were estimated from amplification of reference gene primers within the assay. Sequence reads were collapsed and filtered to measure the absolute abundance of every unique TCRbeta CDR3 rearrangement. For each sample, productive Simpson clonality was calculated as the square root of Simpson's diversity index over productive rearrangements. TCRdb re-hosts the immuneACCESS table, in-frame sequences only. Its copies lack some clones; in the studies checked, an unresolved V gene accounts for under half of them, and the cause for the rest is not known. V and J calls plus clone size are reproduced from that table; the DNA served to infer D and trimming. The sample table shows about 210,000 clones, and 70% to 85% are seen once. The top ten clones comprise about 9% of the sample.

This receptor was identified in a man aged 45-65 years with active or convalescent COVID-19. Sequencing input: peripheral blood. The rearrangement combines TRBV5-1 with TRBJ1-2; a tentative D call is TRBD1 (6 bases match). The sequence in DNA is TGCGCCAGCAGCTTGACCGGACAGACCTATGGCTACACCTTC. It encodes CASSLTGQTYGYTF.